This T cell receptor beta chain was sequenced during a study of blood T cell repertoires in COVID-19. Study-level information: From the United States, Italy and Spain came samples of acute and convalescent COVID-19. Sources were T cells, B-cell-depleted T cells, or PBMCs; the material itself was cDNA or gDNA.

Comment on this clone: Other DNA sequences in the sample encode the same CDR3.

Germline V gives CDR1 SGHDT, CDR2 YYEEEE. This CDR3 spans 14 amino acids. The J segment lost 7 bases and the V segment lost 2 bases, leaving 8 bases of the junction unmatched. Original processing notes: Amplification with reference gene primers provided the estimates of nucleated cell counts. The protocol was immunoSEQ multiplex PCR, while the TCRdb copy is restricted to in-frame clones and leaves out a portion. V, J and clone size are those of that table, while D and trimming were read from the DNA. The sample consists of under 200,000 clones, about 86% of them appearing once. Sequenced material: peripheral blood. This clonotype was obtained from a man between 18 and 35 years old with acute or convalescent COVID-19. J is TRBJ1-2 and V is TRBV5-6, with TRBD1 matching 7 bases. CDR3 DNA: TGTGCCAGCAGCTTCCCCACAGGGGTCCTTGGCTACACCTTC. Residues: CASSFPTGVLGYTF.